Below, one T cell receptor (beta chain) is given with its context. These data originate in a study of blood T cell repertoires in COVID-19. In the study overall: Sites across the United States, Italy and Spain contributed samples from acute and convalescent COVID-19.

The repertoire was sequenced with immunoSEQ multiplex PCR; TCRdb's copy has only in-frame clones and lacks some. The data show around 140,000 clones, approximately 88% seen once. With 5 bases clipped from V and 4 bases from J, the junction kept 8 bases outside the gene matches. Germline V gene data show CDR1 as SGHAT and CDR2 as FQNNGV. The CDR3 extends over 16 amino acids. The sample taken for sequencing was peripheral blood. V and J are TRBV11-2 and TRBJ2-1, with 10 bases aligning to TRBD1. The receptor's source is a man in his sixties or seventies with active COVID-19. The CDR3 DNA reads TGTGCCAGCAGCCTCCTCGACAGGGGGCTTTACAATGAGCAGTTCTTC. Protein: CASSLLDRGLYNEQFF.